This T cell receptor beta chain is from a study of spatial heterogeneity in lung cancer. Whole-study context: There was a strong correlation between the counts of TCR transcripts measured in tumor regions and a T cell transcriptional module score that was calculated from matched bulk RNA-seq.

TCRdb independently ran MiXCR on the 5' RACE reads; one entry per CDR3 protein. Altogether around 20,000 distinct CDR3 sequences are present, 2.8% being singletons, with the ten largest covering approximately 7.7%. The time point here: sample taken at primary tumor resection. There were 70 to 80 donors, all of them untreated patients with early-stage non-small cell lung cancer. Per the germline V gene, CDR1 is MNHNY and CDR2 is SVGAGI (reference sequence). The V and J ends lost 4 bases and 1 base respectively, with 10 bases between them. This CDR3 is built from 14 residues. Study results and limitations: Coverage of tumor T cells was estimated at around 7.7% for alpha chains and roughly 13% for beta chains. Counts of expanded alpha and beta TCRs within tumors tracked the tumor nonsynonymous mutation count.

This clonotype was recorded at least ten times. As yet, its antigen is unknown. This clonotype was sampled from a male donor with early-stage non-small cell lung cancer. V usage is TRBV6-6 and J usage is TRBJ2-5; D is possibly TRBD2 (5 bases). The specimen was lung tumor tissue, collected at surgery. The CDR3 spells CASSWGEGQETQYF. The CDR3 DNA reads as TGTGCCAGCAGTTGGGGTGAGGGCCAAGAGACCCAGTACTTC.